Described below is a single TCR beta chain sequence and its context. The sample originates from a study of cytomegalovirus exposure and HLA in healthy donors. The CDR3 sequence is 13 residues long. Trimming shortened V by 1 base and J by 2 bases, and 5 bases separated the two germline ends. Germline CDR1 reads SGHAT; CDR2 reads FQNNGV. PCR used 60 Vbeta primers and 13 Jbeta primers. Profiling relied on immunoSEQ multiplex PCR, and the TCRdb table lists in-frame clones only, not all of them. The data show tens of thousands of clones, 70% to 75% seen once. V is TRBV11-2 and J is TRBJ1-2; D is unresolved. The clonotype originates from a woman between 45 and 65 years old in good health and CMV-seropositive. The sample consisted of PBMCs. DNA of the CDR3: TGTGCCAGCAGCTTAGCCAGAAACTATGGCTACACCTTC. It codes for CASSLARNYGYTF. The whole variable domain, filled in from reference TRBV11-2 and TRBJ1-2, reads EAGVAQSPRYKIIEKRQSVAFWCNPISGHATLYWYQQILGQGPKLLIQFQNNGVVDDSQLPKDRFSAERLKGVDSTLKIQPAKLEDSAVYLCASSLARNYGYTFGSGTRLTVV.